This T cell receptor beta chain was found in a study of T cells after yellow fever vaccination. At the level of the study: Low-cell-number fractions underwent preparation using SMART-Seq v4 Ultra Low Input.

Synthesis of TCR cDNA relied on 5'RACE template switching, which attached a universal primer site and UMIs. Each CDR3 protein gets one entry after TCRdb re-called the 5' RACE reads with MiXCR. The data contain approximately 300,000 distinct CDR3 sequences, approximately 12% of them singletons. This CDR3 has 15 amino acids. Germline V gene sequence: CDR1 SNHLY, CDR2 FYNNEI. The V and J ends lost 7 bases and 1 base, in that order; junction bases with no gene match: 5. Study results and limitations: Boosting was followed by the reappearance of most primary-vaccination clones (roughly 95% CD4, under 90% CD8).

This clonotype was detected a few times. Its antigen is not identified. The rearrangement uses TRBV2 and TRBJ2-2; 8 bases line up with TRBD1. The receptor comes from a young man who received the YFV17D yellow fever vaccine. The sequencing here drew on CD4+ T cells sorted from PBMCs, taken 45 days after the yellow fever booster vaccination. The CDR3 spells CASTPGTGNTGELFF. DNA for the CDR3: TGTGCCAGCACTCCCGGGACAGGGAACACCGGGGAGCTGTTTTTT.